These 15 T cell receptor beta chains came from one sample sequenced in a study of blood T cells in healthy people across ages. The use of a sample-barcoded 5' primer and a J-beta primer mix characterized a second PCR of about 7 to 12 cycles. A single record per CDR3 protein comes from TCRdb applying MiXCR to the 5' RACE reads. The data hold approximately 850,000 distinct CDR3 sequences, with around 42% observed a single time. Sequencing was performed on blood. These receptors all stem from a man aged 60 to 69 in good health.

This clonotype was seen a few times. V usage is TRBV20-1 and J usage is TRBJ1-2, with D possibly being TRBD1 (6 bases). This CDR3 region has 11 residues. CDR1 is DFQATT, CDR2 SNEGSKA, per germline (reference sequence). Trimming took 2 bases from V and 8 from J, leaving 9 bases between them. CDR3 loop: CSARRQAGYTF. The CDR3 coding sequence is TGCAGTGCTAGAAGACAGGCAGGCTACACCTTC.

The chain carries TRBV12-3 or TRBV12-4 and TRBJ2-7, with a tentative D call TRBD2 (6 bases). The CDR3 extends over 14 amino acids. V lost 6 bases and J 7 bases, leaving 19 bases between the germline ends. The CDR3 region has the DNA TGTGCCAGCAGCCTACCGGGACTGAACAATGAGCAGTACTTC. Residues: CASSLPGLNNEQYF.

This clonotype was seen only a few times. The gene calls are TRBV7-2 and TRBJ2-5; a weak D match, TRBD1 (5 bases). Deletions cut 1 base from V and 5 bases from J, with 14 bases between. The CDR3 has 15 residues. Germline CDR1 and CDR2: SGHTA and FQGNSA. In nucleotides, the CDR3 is TGTGCCAGCAGCTTAGAGGCAGGGTTGGTGGAGACCCAGTACTTC. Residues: CASSLEAGLVETQYF.

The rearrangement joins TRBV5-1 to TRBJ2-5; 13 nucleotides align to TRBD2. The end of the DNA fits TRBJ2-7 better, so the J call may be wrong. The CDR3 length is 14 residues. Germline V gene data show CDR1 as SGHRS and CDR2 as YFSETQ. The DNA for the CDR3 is TGCGCCAGCAGCGCGGGACTAGCGGGACACGAGCAGTACTTC. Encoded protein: CASSAGLAGHEQYF.

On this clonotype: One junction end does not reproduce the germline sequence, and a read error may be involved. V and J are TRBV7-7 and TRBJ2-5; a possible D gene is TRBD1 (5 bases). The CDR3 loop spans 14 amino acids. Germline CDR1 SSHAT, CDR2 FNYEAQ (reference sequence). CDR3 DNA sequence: TGTGCTAGCAGCTCCGGACACAGCATAGAGACCCAGTACTTC. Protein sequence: CASSSGHSIETQYF.

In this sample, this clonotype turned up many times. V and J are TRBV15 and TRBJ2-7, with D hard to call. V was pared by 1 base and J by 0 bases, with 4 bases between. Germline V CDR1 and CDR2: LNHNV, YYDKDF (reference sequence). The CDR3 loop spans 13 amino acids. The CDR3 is CATSRGVSYEQYF. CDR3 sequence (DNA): TGTGCCACCAGCAGAGGGGTCTCCTACGAGCAGTACTTC.

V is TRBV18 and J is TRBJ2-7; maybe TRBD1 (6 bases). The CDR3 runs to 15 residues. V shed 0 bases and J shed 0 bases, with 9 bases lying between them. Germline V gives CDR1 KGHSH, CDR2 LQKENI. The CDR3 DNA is TGTGCCAGCTCACCACCAGGGGGACACTCCTACGAGCAGTACTTC. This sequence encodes CASSPPGGHSYEQYF.

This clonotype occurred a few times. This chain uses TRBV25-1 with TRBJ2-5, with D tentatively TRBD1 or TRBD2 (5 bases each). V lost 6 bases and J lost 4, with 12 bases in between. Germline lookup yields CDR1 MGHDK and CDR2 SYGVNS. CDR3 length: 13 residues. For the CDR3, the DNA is TGTGCCAGCAGGGGGACGGTGGGAGAGACCCAGTACTTC. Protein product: CASRGTVGETQYF.

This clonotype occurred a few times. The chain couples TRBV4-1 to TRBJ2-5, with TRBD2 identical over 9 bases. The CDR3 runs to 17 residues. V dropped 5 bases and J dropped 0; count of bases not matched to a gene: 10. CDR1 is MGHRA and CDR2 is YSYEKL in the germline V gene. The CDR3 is CASSVRASGAYQETQYF. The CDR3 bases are TGCGCCAGCAGCGTCAGGGCTAGCGGGGCGTACCAAGAGACCCAGTACTTC.

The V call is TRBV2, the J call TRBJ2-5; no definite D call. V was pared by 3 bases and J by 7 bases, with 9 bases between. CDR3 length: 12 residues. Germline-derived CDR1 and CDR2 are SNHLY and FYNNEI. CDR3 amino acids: CASSDGIGTQYF. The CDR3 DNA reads TGTGCCAGCAGTGACGGTATTGGGACCCAGTACTTC.

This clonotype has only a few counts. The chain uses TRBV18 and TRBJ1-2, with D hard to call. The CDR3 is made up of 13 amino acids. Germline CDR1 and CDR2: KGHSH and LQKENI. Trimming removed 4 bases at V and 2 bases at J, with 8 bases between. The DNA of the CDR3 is TGTGCCAGCTCACGAGAACAGAACTATGGCTACACCTTC. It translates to CASSREQNYGYTF.

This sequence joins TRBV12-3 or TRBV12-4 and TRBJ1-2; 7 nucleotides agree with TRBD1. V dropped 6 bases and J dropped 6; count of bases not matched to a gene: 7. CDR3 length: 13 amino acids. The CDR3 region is CASRETGVNGYTF. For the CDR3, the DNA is TGTGCCAGCAGAGAAACAGGGGTGAATGGCTACACCTTC.

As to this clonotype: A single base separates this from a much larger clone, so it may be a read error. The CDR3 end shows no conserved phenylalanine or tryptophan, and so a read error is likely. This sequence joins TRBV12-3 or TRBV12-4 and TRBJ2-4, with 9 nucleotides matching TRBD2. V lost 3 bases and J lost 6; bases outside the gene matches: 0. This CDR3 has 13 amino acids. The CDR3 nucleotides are TGTGCCAGCAGTTTGGGACTAGCAAACATTCAGTACTTA. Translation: CASSLGLANIQYL.

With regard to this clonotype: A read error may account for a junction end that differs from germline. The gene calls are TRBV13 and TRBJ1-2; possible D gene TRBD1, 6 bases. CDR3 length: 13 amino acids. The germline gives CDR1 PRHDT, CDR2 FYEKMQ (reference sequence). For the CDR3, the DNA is TGTGCCAGCAGCGTAGGGGGGCAGAATGACTACACCTTC. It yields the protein CASSVGGQNDYTF.

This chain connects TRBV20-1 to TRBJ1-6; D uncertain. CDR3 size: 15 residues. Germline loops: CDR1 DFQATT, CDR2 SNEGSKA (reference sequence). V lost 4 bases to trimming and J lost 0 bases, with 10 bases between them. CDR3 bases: TGCAGTGCTACAGGTCATAGCTCCTATAATTCACCCCTCCACTTT. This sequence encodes CSATGHSSYNSPLHF.